This TCR beta chain came from a study of identical twins. The study, taken as a whole, reports: Insertion counts were lower in abundant cord blood beta clonotypes, a trend that memory repertoires did not show.

Template switching supplied a universal primer site; unique molecular identifiers were carried on the cDNA. TCRdb reprocessed the 5' RACE reads via MiXCR and lists one record per CDR3 protein. There are over 250,000 distinct CDR3 sequences in the sample; nearly 9.5% occur only once, and roughly 6.8% lies in the top ten. With regard to this clonotype: Its antigen is not identified.

CDR3 length: 18 amino acids. The ends lost 5 bases at V and 3 bases at J; junction bases unmatched: 10. The V gene's germline CDR1 is SGHAT and CDR2 FQDESV (reference sequence). Separately, the same data were catalogued under a study of yellow fever vaccine responses in identical twins.

Sequencing was done on a sample of CD8+ T cells sorted from blood. The source is a woman aged 18-35 years in good health. V and J are TRBV11-1 and TRBJ2-1, with 13 bases fitting TRBD2. The CDR3 sequence: CASSPRLAGGSDYNEQFF. The CDR3 region has the DNA TGTGCCAGCAGCCCTAGACTAGCGGGGGGCTCAGACTACAATGAGCAGTTCTTC.